In this sample, the clone carrying this TCR beta chain turned up a few times. This sample was taken from a study of T-cell reconstitution after alpha-beta-depleted transplantation in children. TCRbeta library preparation incorporated unique molecular identifiers. TCRdb re-called the PCR reads with MiXCR, one entry per CDR3 protein. This sample has approximately 400,000 distinct CDR3 sequences, with approximately 11% found just once. The receptor was derived from a human donor who donated a stem cell graft to a child with acute myeloid leukemia. The sequencing used PBMCs from the stem cell graft donor, collected from the stem cell graft.

This CDR3 reads CASSPPSESGNTIYF. DNA for the CDR3: TGTGCCAGCTCACCACCGTCAGAATCTGGAAACACCATATATTTT. The chain combines TRBV18 with TRBJ1-3; unclear D gene. CDR1 is KGHSH and CDR2 is LQKENI in the germline V gene. The CDR3 is 15 residues long. Deletions cut 0 bases from V and 1 base from J, with 7 bases between.